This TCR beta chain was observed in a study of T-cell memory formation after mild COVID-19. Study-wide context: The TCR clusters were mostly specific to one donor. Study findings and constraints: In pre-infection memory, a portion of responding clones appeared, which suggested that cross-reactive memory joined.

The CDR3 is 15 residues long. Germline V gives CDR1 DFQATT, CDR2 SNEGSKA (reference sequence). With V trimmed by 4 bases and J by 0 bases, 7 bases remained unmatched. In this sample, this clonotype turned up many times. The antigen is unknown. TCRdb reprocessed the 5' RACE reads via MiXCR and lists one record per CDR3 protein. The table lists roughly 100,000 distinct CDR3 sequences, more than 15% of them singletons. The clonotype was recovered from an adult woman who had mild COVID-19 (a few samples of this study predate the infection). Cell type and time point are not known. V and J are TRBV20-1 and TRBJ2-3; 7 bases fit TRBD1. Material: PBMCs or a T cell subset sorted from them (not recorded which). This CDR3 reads CSATKTGTSTDTQYF. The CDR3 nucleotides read TGCAGTGCTACTAAGACAGGGACCAGCACAGATACGCAGTATTTT.